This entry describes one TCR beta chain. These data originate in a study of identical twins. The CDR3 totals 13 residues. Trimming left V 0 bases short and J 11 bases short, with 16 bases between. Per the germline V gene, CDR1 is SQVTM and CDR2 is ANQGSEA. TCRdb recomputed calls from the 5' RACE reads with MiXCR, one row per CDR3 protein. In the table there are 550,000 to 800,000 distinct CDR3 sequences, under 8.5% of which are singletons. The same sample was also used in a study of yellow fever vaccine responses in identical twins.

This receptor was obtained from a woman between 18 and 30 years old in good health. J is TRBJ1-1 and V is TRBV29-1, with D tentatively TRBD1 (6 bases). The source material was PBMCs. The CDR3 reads CSVEDPGLGAAFF. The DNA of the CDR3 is TGCAGCGTTGAAGATCCCGGACTGGGGGCGGCTTTCTTT.